Following are 26 T cell receptor beta chains from one sample sequenced in a study of technical replicates of blood from a few donors. TCRdb's table, derived via immunoSEQ multiplex PCR, lists solely in-frame clones and lacks some. The table records roughly 90,000 clones, approximately 94% of them present only once. The specimen sequenced was T cells isolated from PBMCs. The receptors shown here come from a human donor in good health.

This clone was recorded only once. This rearrangement joins TRBV7-8 to TRBJ1-5; a possible D gene is TRBD1 (6 bases). CDR3 length: 16 amino acids. Per the germline V gene, CDR1 is SGHVS and CDR2 is FQNEAQ. The ends were cut back, 5 bases at V and 2 bases at J, with 16 bases in the middle. The DNA for the CDR3 is TGTGCCAGCAGCCTTTGGGAGGGGGGAGGCAATCAGCCCCAGCATTTT. It encodes CASSLWEGGGNQPQHF.

V gene TRBV7-9 combines with J gene TRBJ2-7; no firm D call. Germline values: CDR1 SEHNR, CDR2 FQNEAQ (reference sequence). V was cut by 5 bases and J by 4 bases, with 12 bases left in between. The CDR3 covers 13 residues. The CDR3 coding sequence is TGTGCCAGCAGCCAACTCGACATTTACGAGCAGTACTTC. Amino acids: CASSQLDIYEQYF.

CDR3 protein: CASSEGASAYEQYF. The CDR3 coding sequence is TGTGCCAGCAGTGAAGGGGCCTCCGCCTACGAGCAGTACTTC. The chain uses TRBV6-1 and TRBJ2-7; no reliable D call. V lost 1 base, J lost 2 bases, and 9 bases lay in between. This CDR3 comprises 14 residues. From germline, CDR1 is MNHNS and CDR2 SASEGT.

This chain uses TRBV19 with TRBJ1-1; no definite D call. This CDR3 contains 14 residues. Germline-derived CDR1 and CDR2 are LNHDA and SQIVND (reference sequence). Trimming stripped 6 bases from V and 0 bases from J, with 11 bases between. Here the CDR3 reads CASSPYAMNTEAFF. In nucleotides, the CDR3 is TGTGCCAGTAGCCCCTATGCTATGAACACTGAAGCTTTCTTT.

The J gene is TRBJ2-1, the V gene TRBV28, with 11 nucleotides matching TRBD2. V trimming: 6 bases; J trimming: 6 bases; junction bases outside the gene matches: 7. CDR1 MDHEN and CDR2 SYDVKM come from the germline V gene. The CDR3 runs 15 residues. In DNA form, the CDR3 reads TGTGCCAGCAGCCTAGCGGGAGGAGGAGGCAATGAGCAGTTCTTC. The encoded protein is CASSLAGGGGNEQFF.

The chain recombines TRBV7-8 with TRBJ2-7, with 7 positions matching TRBD1. J lost 4 bases, V lost 5 bases, and 11 bases had no gene match. The V gene's germline CDR1 is SGHVS and CDR2 FQNEAQ. The CDR3 length is 15 residues. The CDR3 nucleotides are TGTGCCAGCAGCCTCGGCGAGAGGGGGCATTACGAGCAGTACTTC. This sequence encodes CASSLGERGHYEQYF. Full variable domain (rest looked up from reference TRBV7-8 and TRBJ2-7): GAGVSQSPRYKVAKRGQDVALRCDPISGHVSLFWYQQALGQGPEFLTYFQNEAQLDKSGLPSDRFFAERPEGSVSTLKIQRTQQEDSAVYLCASSLGERGHYEQYFGPGTRLTVT.

The chain carries TRBV5-1 and TRBJ2-7; 8 positions match TRBD2. V trimming: 4 bases; J trimming: 5 bases; junction bases outside the gene matches: 8. Germline V gene lookup returns CDR1 SGHRS and CDR2 YFSETQ. This CDR3 is 14 amino acids long. The CDR3 coding sequence is TGCGCCAGCAGCCCAGCGGGAGTGGGAGACGAGCAGTACTTC. Amino acids: CASSPAGVGDEQYF.

The chain links TRBV4-1 to TRBJ1-2, with 9 bases identical to TRBD1. In germline, CDR1 is MGHRA, CDR2 YSYEKL. The J segment lost 7 bases and the V segment lost 2 bases, leaving 5 bases of the junction unmatched. The CDR3 consists of 14 residues. CDR3 nucleotides: TGCGCCAGCAGCCAACTGACAGGGGGAATTGGCTACACCTTC. Translated: CASSQLTGGIGYTF.

The V gene is TRBV5-4, the J gene TRBJ2-1, with TRBD1 identical over 9 bases. The V segment lost 1 base and the J segment 4 bases; nucleotides outside the gene matches: 6. This CDR3 comprises 16 residues. CDR1 SGHNT and CDR2 YYREEE come from the germline V gene (reference sequence). CDR3 loop: CASSLKQGALYNEQFF. The CDR3 DNA reads TGTGCCAGCAGCTTGAAACAGGGGGCGCTGTACAATGAGCAGTTCTTC.

The chain links TRBV6-1 to TRBJ2-5; TRBD1 is a possible D gene (5 bases). This CDR3 region has 15 residues. The ends were cut back, 4 bases at V and 5 bases at J, with 17 bases in the middle. CDR1 is MNHNS and CDR2 is SASEGT in the germline V gene. This CDR3 reads CASSVFRDLPETQYF. CDR3 nucleotides: TGTGCCAGCAGTGTATTCAGGGATCTTCCGGAGACCCAGTACTTC.

This sequence joins TRBV2 and TRBJ1-3, with D possibly being TRBD1 (5 bases). This CDR3 region has 14 residues. V was cut by 5 bases and J by 1 base, with 9 bases left in between. The germline V gene has CDR1 SNHLY and CDR2 FYNNEI. The CDR3 here is CASSPSGSGNTIYF. The CDR3, as DNA: TGTGCCAGCAGTCCATCAGGGTCTGGAAACACCATATATTTT.

This chain uses TRBV5-6 with TRBJ1-6; 9 bases line up with TRBD1. Germline values: CDR1 SGHDT, CDR2 YYEEEE. V was pared by 4 bases and J by 11 bases, with 4 bases of the junction left unmatched. The CDR3 is made up of 13 amino acids. CDR3 amino acids: CASSRDRVAPLHF. DNA for the CDR3: TGTGCCAGCAGCCGGGACAGGGTTGCACCCCTCCACTTT.

The sample holds a few counts of this clone. This chain uses TRBV6-4 with TRBJ1-2; D is unresolved. CDR1 MRHNA and CDR2 SNTAGT come from the germline V gene. V was clipped by 8 bases and J by 4 bases, with 11 bases between them. The CDR3 has 12 amino acids. The CDR3 region is CASGEGTYGYTF. The CDR3 region has the DNA TGTGCCAGCGGAGAAGGTACCTATGGCTACACCTTC.

The rearrangement joins TRBV28 to TRBJ1-5, with D possibly TRBD1 on 6 matching bases. Germline V lookup: CDR1 MDHEN, CDR2 SYDVKM. V was cut by 3 bases and J by 0 bases, with 18 bases left in between. CDR3 length equals 18 residues. This chain's CDR3 is CASSLWANRDTSNQPQHF. Written as DNA, the CDR3 is TGTGCCAGCAGTTTGTGGGCTAACAGGGACACTAGCAATCAGCCCCAGCATTTT.

V gene TRBV5-1 combines with J gene TRBJ2-1, with 8 bases matching TRBD2. Trimming removed 0 bases from V and 10 bases from J; junction bases left unmatched: 12. This CDR3 is built from 16 residues. Germline lookup yields CDR1 SGHRS and CDR2 YFSETQ. CDR3 region: CASSLDFTSGLGEQFF. CDR3 bases: TGCGCCAGCAGCTTGGACTTCACTAGCGGCTTAGGGGAGCAGTTCTTC.

This clone was recorded only once. V usage is TRBV6-1 and J usage is TRBJ1-1; D is unresolved. In germline, CDR1 is MNHNS, CDR2 SASEGT. This CDR3 is built from 13 residues. V was trimmed by 2 bases and J by 1 base, leaving 5 bases between them. The CDR3 is CASSEIKNTEAFF. As DNA, the CDR3 is TGTGCCAGCAGTGAAATTAAGAACACTGAAGCTTTCTTT.

V usage is TRBV4-2 and J usage is TRBJ2-3, with D possibly matching TRBD2 (5 bases). V lost 0 bases, J lost 1 base, and 5 bases lay in between. There are 14 residues in the CDR3. The V gene's germline CDR1 is LGHNA and CDR2 YNFKEQ. The DNA of the CDR3 is TGTGCCAGCAGCCAAGAGAGGGGCACAGATACGCAGTATTTT. Protein: CASSQERGTDTQYF.

The rearrangement links TRBV28 to TRBJ2-5, with D hard to call. CDR1 is MDHEN, CDR2 SYDVKM, per germline. The CDR3 length is 12 residues. V gave up 5 bases and J gave up 4 bases, with 8 bases separating them. CDR3: CASSLPLETQYF. Here the CDR3 DNA reads TGTGCCAGCAGTCTACCCCTAGAGACCCAGTACTTC.

The chain joins TRBV29-1 to TRBJ1-1; D not certain. The length of the CDR3 is 13 residues. V was trimmed by 6 bases and J by 4 bases, leaving 15 bases between them. Germline CDR1 is SQVTM and CDR2 is ANQGSEA. CDR3 coding DNA: TGCAGCGTCGAGCCGAAGGGAGGCACTGAAGCTTTCTTT. This sequence encodes CSVEPKGGTEAFF.

V gene TRBV10-1 combines with J gene TRBJ2-6, with a possible D match to TRBD1 (6 bases). Germline assignment: CDR1 WNHNN and CDR2 SYGVQD (reference sequence). The CDR3 extends over 17 amino acids. V lost 5 bases and J 0 bases, leaving 14 bases between the germline ends. The CDR3 nucleotides are TGCGCCAGCAGTAACGGACAGTTGAGCTCTGGGGCCAACGTCCTGACTTTC. Protein: CASSNGQLSSGANVLTF.

The CDR3 DNA follows: TGTGCCAGCAGCCTACGAAGCGGGAGGCGTAATGAGGACGAGCAGTACTTC. Amino acid sequence: CASSLRSGRRNEDEQYF. The V call is TRBV12-1, the J call TRBJ2-7; the D call TRBD2 from the table was never checked on the DNA. TRBV12-1 is classified as a pseudogene. The CDR3 covers 17 residues.

The chain recombines TRBV5-4 with TRBJ1-1; D is unclear. Per the germline V gene, CDR1 is SGHNT and CDR2 is YYREEE (reference sequence). This CDR3 is 16 amino acids long. V was trimmed by 0 bases and J by 6 bases, leaving 18 bases between them. The CDR3: CASSLANQVPDSEAFF. In nucleotides, the CDR3 is TGTGCCAGCAGCTTGGCCAATCAGGTCCCGGACTCTGAAGCTTTCTTT. Filled out from reference TRBV5-4 and TRBJ1-1, the complete variable domain reads ETGVTQSPTHLIKTRGQQVTLRCSSQSGHNTVSWYQQALGQGPQFIFQYYREEENGRGNFPPRFSGLQFPNYSSELNVNALELDDSALYLCASSLANQVPDSEAFFGQGTRLTVV.

This rearrangement joins TRBV5-4 to TRBJ2-7; a possible D gene is TRBD1 (5 bases). The CDR3 has 14 amino acids. Looked up from germline, CDR1 is SGHNT and CDR2 is YYREEE (reference sequence). V was cut by 0 bases and J by 2 bases, with 9 bases left in between. The CDR3 reads CASSLGGRAYEQYF. CDR3 sequence (DNA): TGTGCCAGCAGCTTGGGTGGCAGGGCCTACGAGCAGTACTTC.

V is TRBV6-5 and J is TRBJ2-5, with a possible D match to TRBD1 (6 bases). Trimming cost V 0 bases and J 5 bases, with 10 bases left between them. Looked up from germline, CDR1 is MNHEY and CDR2 is SVGAGI. The CDR3 has 14 residues. The CDR3 reads CASSYSGTLETQYF. For the CDR3, the DNA is TGTGCCAGCAGTTACTCGGGGACACTGGAGACCCAGTACTTC.

The chain recombines TRBV27 with TRBJ2-3; TRBD2 matches at 11 bases. The trim removed 4 bases at V and 5 bases at J, leaving 8 bases unmatched. CDR1 is MNHEY, CDR2 SMNVEV, per germline (reference sequence). This CDR3 spans 16 amino acids. In DNA form, the CDR3 reads TGTGCCAGCAGTTCAATAGCGGGGGGGCCGAAAGATACGCAGTATTTT. It codes for CASSSIAGGPKDTQYF.

The chain carries TRBV5-1 and TRBJ1-1; TRBD1 might be the D (6 bases). Germline CDR1 reads SGHRS; CDR2 reads YFSETQ. The V end was cut by 0 bases, the J end by 4 bases, with 16 bases between. This CDR3 region has 16 residues. CDR3 nucleotides: TGCGCCAGCAGCTTGGCCCCGACAGGACTGAGCACTGAAGCTTTCTTT. Amino acid sequence: CASSLAPTGLSTEAFF.